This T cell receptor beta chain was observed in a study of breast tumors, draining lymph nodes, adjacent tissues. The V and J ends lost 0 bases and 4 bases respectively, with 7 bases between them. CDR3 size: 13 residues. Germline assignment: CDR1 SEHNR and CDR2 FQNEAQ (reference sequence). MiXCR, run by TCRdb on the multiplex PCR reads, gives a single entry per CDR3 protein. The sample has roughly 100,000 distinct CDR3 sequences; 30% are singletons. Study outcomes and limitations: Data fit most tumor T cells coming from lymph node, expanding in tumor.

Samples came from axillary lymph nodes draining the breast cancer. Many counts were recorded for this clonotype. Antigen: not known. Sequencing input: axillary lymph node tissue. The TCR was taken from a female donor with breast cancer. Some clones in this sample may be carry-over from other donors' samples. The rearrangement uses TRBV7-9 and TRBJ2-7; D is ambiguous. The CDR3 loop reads CASSLAHHYEQYF. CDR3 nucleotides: TGTGCCAGCAGCTTAGCGCATCATTACGAGCAGTACTTC.